The clone carrying this TCR beta chain was seen only a few times. Described treatment: oral pan-JAK inhibitor, 5-10 mg twice daily. Alopecia areata patients had lesional scalp punch biopsies and peripheral blood taken from them. Unmatched junction bases numbered 8, after V lost 5 bases and J lost 7 bases. The CDR3 is 14 residues long. Germline V gives CDR1 SGHVS, CDR2 FQNEAQ. These data come from a study of CD8+ T cells in alopecia areata. Extracted RNA was reverse transcribed, and the resulting cDNA served as sequencing template. The assay was immunoSEQ multiplex PCR, and TCRdb's table has in-frame clones only and misses some. The sample records about 210,000 clones, around 66% being singletons.

The chain couples TRBV7-8 to TRBJ2-7, with 10 bases aligning to TRBD1. Sequenced material: CD4+ T cells sorted from blood, taken at week 4, from a patient treated with tofacitinib. The clonotype originates from a human donor with alopecia areata. The CDR3 sequence: CASSPGQGWYEQYF. The CDR3 coding sequence is TGTGCCAGCAGCCCGGGACAGGGGTGGTATGAGCAGTACTTC.